Below are 9 T cell receptor beta chains sequenced from a single sample in a study of a mutant IDH1 vaccine in newly diagnosed glioma. The assay was immunoSEQ multiplex PCR, and TCRdb's table has in-frame clones only and misses some. Of around 69,000 clones listed, around 86% were seen once; the top ten hold 2% to 2.5%. These TCRs are of unknown antigen specificity. Time point given: week 35, safety follow-up. Every single dose of the vaccine, 300 ug of mutant IDH1 20-mer peptide, came with topical imiquimod. The sequenced sample was PBMCs, obtained from a glioma patient whose treatment included an IDH1 peptide vaccine. The source of these receptors is a man under 40 with glioma.

The CDR3 nucleotides are TGTGCCAGCAGCCCATACAGGGGACCTCTATATGAGACCCAGTACTTC. Its protein is CASSPYRGPLYETQYF. J is TRBJ2-5 and V is TRBV9; 7 nucleotides line up with TRBD1. Germline V gene sequence: CDR1 SGDLS, CDR2 YYNGEE. J gave up 5 bases and V 4 bases, and 14 bases lay outside the gene matches. The CDR3 sequence is 16 residues long.

This clone appeared once. This sequence joins TRBV5-1 and TRBJ1-2; D unresolved. The CDR3 spans 13 residues. The ends were cut back, 0 bases at V and 8 bases at J, with 11 bases in the middle. CDR1 is SGHRS and CDR2 is YFSETQ in the germline V gene. CDR3 in DNA: TGCGCCAGCAGCTTGGAGGGCAAACAAGGCTACACCTTC. It translates to CASSLEGKQGYTF.

V gene TRBV2 combines with J gene TRBJ1-3; D gene unclear. Germline V gene data show CDR1 as SNHLY and CDR2 as FYNNEI. This CDR3 spans 17 amino acids. V lost 2 bases, J lost 0 bases, and 14 bases lay in between. CDR3: CASSEFGWARSGNTIYF. The CDR3 region has the DNA TGTGCCAGCAGTGAATTTGGCTGGGCTCGCTCTGGAAACACCATATATTTT.

Points on this clone: The sample has other DNA sequences that encode this CDR3 too. V gene TRBV7-3 combines with J gene TRBJ1-1; D ambiguous. The length of the CDR3 is 13 residues. V dropped 0 bases and J dropped 0 bases, with 2 bases sitting between them. Looked up from germline, CDR1 is SGHTA and CDR2 is FQGTGA. This chain's CDR3 is CASSLTVNTEAFF. The CDR3 DNA reads as TGTGCCAGCAGCTTAACAGTGAACACTGAAGCTTTCTTT.

This clone was detected a few times. CDR3 nucleotides: TGTGCCTGGGACAGGGAGGCCCCTGGGGCTTTCTTT. Translating it yields CAWDREAPGAFF. The chain links TRBV30 to TRBJ1-1, with 7 bases identical to TRBD1. J lost 11 bases, V lost 5 bases, and 11 bases had no gene match. CDR3 length: 12 residues. Per the germline V gene, CDR1 is GTSNPN and CDR2 is SVGIG (reference sequence).

The chain couples TRBV30 to TRBJ2-1, with D perhaps TRBD1 or TRBD2 (5 bases each). The germline V and J ends were trimmed by 3 bases and 0 bases, with 21 bases remaining between them. The CDR3 sequence is 18 residues long. Germline loops: CDR1 GTSNPN, CDR2 SVGIG (reference sequence). This CDR3 reads CAWRTTGDSRSSYNEQFF. In DNA, the CDR3 is TGTGCCTGGAGGACTACAGGTGACAGTCGTAGCTCCTACAATGAGCAGTTCTTC.

This sequence joins TRBV18 and TRBJ2-5, with D possibly being TRBD2 (7 bases). This CDR3 region has 13 residues. The V gene lost 3 bases and the J gene lost 4 bases, with 9 bases spanning the gap. CDR1 is KGHSH and CDR2 is LQKENI in the germline V gene. The CDR3 nucleotides read TGTGCCAGCTCACCGAGGGGGGGAGAGACCCAGTACTTC. Its protein product is CASSPRGGETQYF.

V is TRBV11-2 and J is TRBJ2-5, with D possibly matching TRBD2 (6 bases). Trimming left V 6 bases short and J 10 bases short, with 12 bases between. The germline gives CDR1 SGHAT, CDR2 FQNNGV. The CDR3 runs 11 residues. The CDR3 DNA reads as TGTGCCAGCAGTCTCTGGGGGGACCAGTACTTC. Translated: CASSLWGDQYF.

The rearrangement joins TRBV29-1 to TRBJ2-3, with D maybe TRBD2 (7 bases). CDR1 is SQVTM, CDR2 ANQGSEA, per germline. There are 14 residues in the CDR3. V gave up 4 bases and J gave up 2 bases, with 13 bases separating them. This chain's CDR3 is CSVGGGPLTDTQYF. DNA of the CDR3: TGCAGCGTTGGGGGGGGGCCGCTCACAGATACGCAGTATTTT.